These 10 T cell receptor beta chains were sequenced from one sample in a study of kidney transplant recipient with SARS-CoV-2 infection. TCRdb called the reads again in MiXCR, with one record for every CDR3 protein. The data contain 250,000 or so distinct CDR3 sequences, around 26% of them singletons. Here the sequenced sample was a blood sample, taken at baseline and on roughly day 110 from a kidney transplant recipient. Every receptor here comes from a male patient aged 30 to 39 who had COVID-19 and was a kidney transplant recipient. These T cells may partly come from the graft donor.

This clonotype was counted ten times or more. The CDR3 bases are TGTGCCAGCGCTCGGGGGGCGAACACTGAAGCTTTCTTT. It codes for CASARGANTEAFF. The chain uses TRBV3-1 and TRBJ1-1, with D tentatively TRBD1 (6 bases). In germline, CDR1 is LGHDT, CDR2 YNNKEL (reference sequence). V was shortened by 8 bases and J by 1 base, with 11 bases between the two germline ends. The CDR3 is made up of 13 amino acids.

This clonotype was counted at least ten times. The chain employs TRBV5-6 and TRBJ1-2, with D unclear. CDR3 length: 14 residues. CDR1 is SGHDT and CDR2 is YYEEEE in the germline V gene. Between the trimmed V and J ends, which lost 4 bases and 3 bases, there was a span of 13 bases. The CDR3 loop reads CASSPRGEDYGYTF. The CDR3 nucleotides are TGTGCCAGCAGCCCTCGTGGGGAAGACTATGGCTACACCTTC.

Note on this clonotype: Lacking the conserved final phenylalanine or tryptophan, this CDR3 likely reflects a read error. V is TRBV11-1 and J is TRBJ2-1; D is unresolved. The CDR3 consists of 14 residues. Looked up from germline, CDR1 is SGHAT and CDR2 is FQDESV (reference sequence). V dropped 8 bases and J dropped 0 bases, with 11 bases sitting between them. The CDR3 bases are TGTGCCAGCGGATTCCCCGGCTCCTACAATGAGCAGTTCGTC. Amino acid sequence: CASGFPGSYNEQFV.

This clonotype came up a few times. The rearrangement joins TRBV3-1 to TRBJ1-2; D gene uncertain. V lost 5 bases, J lost 4 bases, and 23 bases lay in between. The CDR3 covers 17 residues. Germline CDR1 LGHDT, CDR2 YNNKEL (reference sequence). This chain's CDR3 is CASSEHNTLRKTYGYTF. In nucleotides, the CDR3 is TGTGCCAGCAGCGAACACAACACCCTTCGAAAGACCTATGGCTACACCTTC.

The sample holds many counts of this clonotype. The J gene is TRBJ2-2, the V gene TRBV7-3; D might be TRBD2 (6 bases). The CDR3 is 17 residues long. V dropped 1 base and J dropped 4 bases, with 16 bases sitting between them. Germline V CDR1 and CDR2: SGHTA, FQGTGA. The CDR3 sequence is CASSLRRGPGPTGELFF. For the CDR3, the DNA is TGTGCCAGCAGCTTAAGGCGGGGACCGGGGCCCACCGGGGAGCTGTTTTTT.

This clonotype was observed at least ten times. V gene TRBV3-1 combines with J gene TRBJ2-2, with a weak D call TRBD2 (5 bases). Germline lookup yields CDR1 LGHDT and CDR2 YNNKEL (reference sequence). The CDR3 consists of 18 residues. Deletions cut 5 bases from V and 5 bases from J, with 24 bases between. CDR3 loop: CASSNGDPISGLTGELFF. Here the CDR3 DNA reads TGTGCCAGCAGCAACGGGGATCCCATTTCAGGCTTGACCGGGGAGCTGTTTTTT.

On this clonotype itself: This may come from a read error, since a much larger clone is one base off. The gene calls are TRBV3-2 and TRBJ2-4; TRBD2 was called by the table and not checked on the DNA. TRBV3-2 represents a pseudogene. The CDR3 covers 14 residues. The CDR3 loop is CAGSHASGRREQYF. The CDR3 coding sequence is TGTGCCGGCAGCCATGCTAGCGGGAGGAGGGAGCAGTACTTC.

The table lists this clonotype with many counts. The gene calls are TRBV3-1 and TRBJ1-2; the D is unclear. The CDR3 is made up of 17 amino acids. From germline, CDR1 is LGHDT and CDR2 YNNKEL (reference sequence). V lost 2 bases, J lost 4 bases, and 20 bases lay in between. Here the CDR3 DNA reads TGTGCCAGCAGCCAAAACACCACCCTTCGAAAGACCTATGGCTACACCTTC. This translates into CASSQNTTLRKTYGYTF. The full variable domain, with the rest looked up from reference TRBV3-1 and TRBJ1-2, is DTAVSQTPKYLVTQMGNDKSIKCEQNLGHDTMYWYKQDSKKFLKIMFSYNNKELIINETVPNRFSPKSPDKAHLNLHINSLELGDSAVYFCASSQNTTLRKTYGYTFGSGTRLTVV.

The chain carries TRBV14 and TRBJ2-1; weak D call: TRBD2 (5 bases). CDR3 length equals 14 residues. Per germline, CDR1 SGHDN and CDR2 FVKESK. V gave up 8 bases and J gave up 1 base, with 12 bases separating them. CDR3 in amino acids: CASAGLASYNEQFF. CDR3 nucleotide sequence: TGTGCCAGCGCTGGACTGGCTTCCTACAATGAGCAGTTCTTC. Based on the CDR3 plus reference TRBV14 and TRBJ2-1, the full variable domain is EAGVTQFPSHSVIEKGQTVTLRCDPISGHDNLYWYRRVMGKEIKFLLHFVKESKQDESGMPNNRFLAERTGGTYSTLKVQPAELEDSGVYFCASAGLASYNEQFFGPGTRLTVL.

Worth noting for this clonotype: This could be a read error, since a much larger clone is one nucleotide away. The chain recombines TRBV28 with TRBJ1-2; TRBD1 agrees at 8 bases. V was pared by 6 bases and J by 8 bases, with 5 bases of the junction left unmatched. Per germline, CDR1 MDHEN and CDR2 SYDVKM. CDR3 size: 12 residues. The CDR3 nucleotides read TGTGCCAGCAGGCCCGGACAGGGCGGCTACACCTTC. It encodes CASRPGQGGYTF.